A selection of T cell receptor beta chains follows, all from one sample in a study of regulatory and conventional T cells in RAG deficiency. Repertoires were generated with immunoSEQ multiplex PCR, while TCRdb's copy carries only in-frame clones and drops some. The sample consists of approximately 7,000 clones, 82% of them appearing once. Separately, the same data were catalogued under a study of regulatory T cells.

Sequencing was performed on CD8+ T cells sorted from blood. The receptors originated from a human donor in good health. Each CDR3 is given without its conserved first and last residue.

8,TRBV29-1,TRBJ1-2,SVGVEGYT
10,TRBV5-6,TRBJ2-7,ASSLKTYEQY
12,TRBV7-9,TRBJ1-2,ASSTAGAVGGYT
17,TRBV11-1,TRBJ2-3,ASSQYPGLAGGSTDTQY
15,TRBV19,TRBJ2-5,ASSPPRRGVQEETQY
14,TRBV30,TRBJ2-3,AWSVTGQGYTDTQY
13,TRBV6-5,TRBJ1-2,ASSDGTEVYYGYT
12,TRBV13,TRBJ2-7,ASSSGQGFNEQY
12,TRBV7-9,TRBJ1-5,ASSPGQGLVTQH
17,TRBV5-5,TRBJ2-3,ASSQYPGLAGGSTDTQY
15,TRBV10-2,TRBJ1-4,ASSETDRRGTNEKLF
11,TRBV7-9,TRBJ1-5,ASSLGHNQPQH
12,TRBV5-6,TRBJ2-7,ASSLEGGGDEQY
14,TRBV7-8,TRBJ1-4,ASSLGSLATNEKLF
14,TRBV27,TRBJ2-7,ASSLSYRQGPYEQY
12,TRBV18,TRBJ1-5,ASSPGQGIQPQH
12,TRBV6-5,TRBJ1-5,ASSYRDRDQPQH
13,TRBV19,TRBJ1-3,ASTLEPGGGNTIY
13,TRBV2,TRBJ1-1,ASGKSIGQGTEAF
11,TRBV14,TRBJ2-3,ATATGGADTQY
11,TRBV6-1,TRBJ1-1,ASRGLGNTEAF
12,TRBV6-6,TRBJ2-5,ALGPPGQQETQY
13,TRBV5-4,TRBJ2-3,ASSFGARTTDTQY
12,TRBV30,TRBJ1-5,AWSPGVLSQPQH
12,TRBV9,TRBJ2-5,ASSEGGSRETQY
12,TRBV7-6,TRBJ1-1,ASSLAGGNTEAF
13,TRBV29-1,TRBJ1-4,SVEDTVATNEKLF
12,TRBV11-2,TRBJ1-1,ASSLFSGVTEAF
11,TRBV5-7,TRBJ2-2,ASSPALTGELF
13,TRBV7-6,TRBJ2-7,ASSLAVAGVNEQY
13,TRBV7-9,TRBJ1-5,ASSSGQGGFQPQH
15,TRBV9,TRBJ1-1,ASSALQGATSRTEAF
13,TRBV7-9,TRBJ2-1,ASSLGSGGTGEQF
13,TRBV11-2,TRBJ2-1,ASSFLAGFGNEQF
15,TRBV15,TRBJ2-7,ATSRAHSGGQSYEQY
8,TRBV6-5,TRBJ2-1,ASGDIEQF
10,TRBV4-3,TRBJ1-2,ASSQDDYGYT
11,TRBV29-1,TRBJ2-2,SAPGLVTGELF
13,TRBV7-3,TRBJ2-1,ASSLRQGIEDEQF
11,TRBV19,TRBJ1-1,ASRYGGRTEAF
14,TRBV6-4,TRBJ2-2,ASSPSRGSYTGELF
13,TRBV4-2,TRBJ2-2,ASSHSRTNTGELF